This T cell receptor beta chain was found in a study of shared clonotypes between healthy human individuals. On the study more broadly: CD4 naive cells filled three plates per donor, CD4 memory three, CD8 naive two and CD8 memory one.

Investigators spread the genomic DNA of each subset evenly over several immunoSEQ plates. Measured with immunoSEQ multiplex PCR; TCRdb has only the in-frame clones, and not every one. Altogether 640,000 or so clones are present, about three quarters being singletons, with the ten largest covering around 1.8%. The CDR3 loop spans 14 amino acids. Germline CDR1 is MDHEN and CDR2 is SYDVKM. V lost 5 bases to trimming and J lost 1 base, with 11 bases between them. J is TRBJ1-1 and V is TRBV28; D remains unclear. This TCR derives from a woman between 25 and 40 years old in good health. Input material: memory CD4+ T cells sorted from blood. Subset meaning: CD45RA-negative fraction. The CDR3 spells CASSPWWANTEAFF. Here the CDR3 DNA reads TGTGCCAGCAGTCCCTGGTGGGCGAACACTGAAGCTTTCTTT.